The clone carrying this TCR beta chain was seen more than once but under ten times. Antigen specificity is unknown. This record comes from a study of CD8 T cells in ankylosing spondylitis. Quantitative 5'-RACE with molecular barcodes was used to make the TCR beta libraries. TCRdb fed the 5' RACE reads into MiXCR, producing one record per CDR3 protein. The table lists just under 95,000 distinct CDR3 sequences, about 9.1% of them singletons. The CDR3 is made up of 17 amino acids. The germline V gene encodes CDR1 SEHNR and CDR2 FQNEAQ (reference sequence). V shed 5 bases and J shed 0 bases, with 17 bases lying between them. Study-level findings and limits: A motif of fewer than ten highly homologous TCR beta variants was seen as apparently characteristic of ankylosing spondylitis blood. From matched ankylosing spondylitis synovial fluid, disease-linked clones were reportedly recovered at significantly enriched levels. Disease-associated clonotypes exhibited CD8+ identity and were relatively infrequent in peripheral blood.

The sample taken for sequencing was blood, either unsorted or a sorted T cell fraction (not recorded which). The source is a male donor with ankylosing spondylitis or in good health (not recorded which). The chain employs TRBV7-9 and TRBJ2-1, with D maybe TRBD1 (5 bases). CDR3 in DNA: TGTGCCAGCAGCACCCCCGATACAGGAATCTCCTACAATGAGCAGTTCTTC. Translated, it gives CASSTPDTGISYNEQFF.